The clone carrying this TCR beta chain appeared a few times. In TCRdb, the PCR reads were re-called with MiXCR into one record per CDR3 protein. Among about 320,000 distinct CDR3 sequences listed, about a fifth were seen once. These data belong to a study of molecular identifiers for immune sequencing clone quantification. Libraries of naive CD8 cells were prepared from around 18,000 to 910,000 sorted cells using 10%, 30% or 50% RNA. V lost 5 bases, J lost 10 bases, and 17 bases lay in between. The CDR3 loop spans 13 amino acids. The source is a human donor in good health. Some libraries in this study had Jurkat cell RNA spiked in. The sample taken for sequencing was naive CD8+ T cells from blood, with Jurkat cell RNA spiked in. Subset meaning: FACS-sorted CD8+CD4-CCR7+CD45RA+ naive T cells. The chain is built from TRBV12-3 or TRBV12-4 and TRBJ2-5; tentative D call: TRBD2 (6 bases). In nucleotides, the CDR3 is TGTGCCAGCAGTCCGACGACTAGTAGCCACCAGTACTTC. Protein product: CASSPTTSSHQYF.